Listed below are T cell receptor beta chains from one sample, sequenced in a study of T cell repertoires in cytomegalovirus infection. One entry per CDR3 protein results from TCRdb running MiXCR on the reads. This sample yields approximately 180,000 distinct CDR3 sequences, of which approximately 19% are seen a single time; about 3% belongs to the top ten. Sequencing was performed on PBMCs. These receptors all come from a human donor in good health (CMV status not recorded). Some clones in this sample may be carry-over from other donors' samples. The CDR3 runs from the conserved cysteine through the conserved F or W. Each record gives: CDR3 protein, CDR3 DNA, V gene, D gene, J gene, clone size. The D gene is left open where the match is weak. The listing skips clone size in some rows; elsewhere it reads once, few, many or a size class.

CDR3aa: CASRTRSSPGANVLTF; CDR3nt: TGTGCCAGCAGAACGAGGTCGAGCCCCGGGGCCAACGTCCTGACTTTC; v_gene: TRBV7-2; d_gene: .; j_gene: TRBJ2-6; abundance: medium-sized
CDR3aa: CASSMRSMVTGGTEAFF; CDR3nt: TGTGCCAGTAGTATGCGCAGCATGGTGACAGGGGGGACTGAAGCTTTCTTT; v_gene: TRBV19; d_gene: TRBD1; j_gene: TRBJ1-1; abundance: few
CDR3aa: CASSLGLADTQYF; CDR3nt: TGTGCCAGCAGCTTGGGACTAGCAGATACGCAGTATTTT; v_gene: TRBV7-3; d_gene: TRBD2; j_gene: TRBJ2-3; abundance: .
CDR3aa: CASSPTRWTRTGELFF; CDR3nt: TGTGCCAGCAGCCCCACGCGGTGGACGAGGACCGGGGAGCTGTTTTTT; v_gene: TRBV7-7; d_gene: .; j_gene: TRBJ2-2; abundance: .
CDR3aa: CASRREKGSNQPQHF; CDR3nt: TGTGCCAGCAGGAGGGAGAAGGGGAGCAATCAGCCCCAGCATTTT; v_gene: TRBV6-1; d_gene: .; j_gene: TRBJ1-5; abundance: few
CDR3aa: CASSVSGATDTQYF; CDR3nt: TGTGCCAGCAGTGTATCCGGGGCCACAGATACGCAGTATTTT; v_gene: TRBV25-1; d_gene: .; j_gene: TRBJ2-3; abundance: .
CDR3aa: CASQTGRYNEQFF; CDR3nt: TGTGCCAGCCAGACAGGGCGGTACAATGAGCAGTTCTTC; v_gene: TRBV7-2; d_gene: TRBD1; j_gene: TRBJ2-1; abundance: many
CDR3aa: CASSSGQGRETQYF; CDR3nt: TGTGCCAGCAGCTCAGGACAGGGGAGAGAGACCCAGTACTTC; v_gene: TRBV5-8; d_gene: TRBD1; j_gene: TRBJ2-5; abundance: few
CDR3aa: CASSLSVGGYGYTF; CDR3nt: TGTGCCAGCAGCTTGAGCGTGGGCGGCTATGGCTACACCTTC; v_gene: TRBV7-2; d_gene: .; j_gene: TRBJ1-2; abundance: many
CDR3aa: CASATSRRGLYEQYF; CDR3nt: TGTGCCAGCGCTACATCACGAAGGGGGCTATACGAGCAGTACTTC; v_gene: TRBV28; d_gene: TRBD1; j_gene: TRBJ2-7; abundance: .
CDR3aa: CASSVSQTNTEAFF; CDR3nt: TGCGCCAGCAGCGTAAGCCAGACGAACACTGAAGCTTTCTTT; v_gene: TRBV5-1; d_gene: .; j_gene: TRBJ1-1; abundance: many
CDR3aa: CASSLGQENSNQPQHF; CDR3nt: TGTGCCAGCAGCCTGGGACAGGAAAATAGCAATCAGCCCCAGCATTTT; v_gene: TRBV7-6; d_gene: TRBD1; j_gene: TRBJ1-5; abundance: .
CDR3aa: CASSESSGGGTGELFF; CDR3nt: TGTGCCAGCAGTGAATCTAGTGGGGGTGGCACCGGGGAGCTGTTTTTT; v_gene: TRBV6-1; d_gene: .; j_gene: TRBJ2-2; abundance: .
CDR3aa: CASSYSYTYEQYF; CDR3nt: TGTGCCAGCAGTTACTCTTATACTTACGAGCAGTACTTC; v_gene: TRBV6-2/TRBV6-3; d_gene: .; j_gene: TRBJ2-7; abundance: .
CDR3aa: CAGSYRTVYNEQFF; CDR3nt: TGTGCCGGCAGTTACCGGACAGTTTACAATGAGCAGTTCTTC; v_gene: TRBV6-2/TRBV6-3; d_gene: .; j_gene: TRBJ2-1; abundance: .
CDR3aa: CASSLAQGGLEQYF; CDR3nt: TGTGCCAGCAGTTTGGCCCAGGGGGGACTCGAGCAGTACTTC; v_gene: TRBV12-3/TRBV12-4; d_gene: .; j_gene: TRBJ2-7; abundance: many
CDR3aa: CASSPSVAGELFF; CDR3nt: TGTGCCAGCAGCCCCTCCGTGGCCGGGGAGCTGTTTTTT; v_gene: TRBV11-2; d_gene: .; j_gene: TRBJ2-2; abundance: many
CDR3aa: CASSLTGGNQPQHF; CDR3nt: TGTGCCAGCAGTTTGACAGGGGGGAACCAGCCCCAGCATTTT; v_gene: TRBV27; d_gene: TRBD1; j_gene: TRBJ1-5; abundance: .
CDR3aa: CASSFLGVRETQYF; CDR3nt: TGTGCCAGCAGCTTCTTAGGGGTCCGGGAGACCCAGTACTTC; v_gene: TRBV7-3; d_gene: .; j_gene: TRBJ2-5; abundance: .
CDR3aa: CASSEQGPRAEAFF; CDR3nt: TGTGCCAGCAGTGAGCAGGGCCCCCGGGCTGAAGCTTTCTTT; v_gene: TRBV28; d_gene: .; j_gene: TRBJ1-1; abundance: few
CDR3aa: CASSRTGELFF; CDR3nt: TGTGCCAGCAGCCGCACCGGGGAGCTGTTTTTT; v_gene: TRBV11-1; d_gene: .; j_gene: TRBJ2-2; abundance: many
CDR3aa: CASSYGPVNYGYTF; CDR3nt: TGTGCCAGCAGTTACGGCCCGGTTAACTATGGCTACACCTTC; v_gene: TRBV6-8; d_gene: .; j_gene: TRBJ1-2; abundance: .
CDR3aa: CASSMPDRASNQPQHF; CDR3nt: TGTGCCAGTAGTATGCCGGACAGGGCGAGCAATCAGCCCCAGCATTTT; v_gene: TRBV19; d_gene: TRBD1; j_gene: TRBJ1-5; abundance: few
CDR3aa: CASSPRGGTEAFF; CDR3nt: TGTGCCAGCAGTCCCAGGGGGGGGACTGAAGCTTTCTTT; v_gene: TRBV27; d_gene: TRBD1; j_gene: TRBJ1-1; abundance: .
CDR3aa: CASSQGSGERTYEQYF; CDR3nt: TGTGCCAGCAGCCAAGGGAGCGGGGAAAGAACCTACGAGCAGTACTTC; v_gene: TRBV3-1; d_gene: TRBD2; j_gene: TRBJ2-7; abundance: .
CDR3aa: CSAGEGETQYF; CDR3nt: TGCAGTGCAGGGGAAGGGGAGACCCAGTACTTC; v_gene: TRBV29-1; d_gene: .; j_gene: TRBJ2-5; abundance: .
CDR3aa: CSARANTDTQYF; CDR3nt: TGCAGTGCTAGAGCAAACACAGATACGCAGTATTTT; v_gene: TRBV20-1; d_gene: .; j_gene: TRBJ2-3; abundance: .
CDR3aa: CASSDPGDRTF; CDR3nt: TGTGCCAGCAGCGATCCAGGGGATCGCACCTTC; v_gene: TRBV7-8; d_gene: .; j_gene: TRBJ1-2; abundance: .
CDR3aa: CASSEYTSFETQYF; CDR3nt: TGTGCCAGCAGCGAATATACGTCATTCGAGACCCAGTACTTC; v_gene: TRBV5-4; d_gene: .; j_gene: TRBJ2-5; abundance: .
CDR3aa: CAISETSREQFF; CDR3nt: TGTGCCATCAGTGAGACTAGCCGAGAGCAGTTCTTC; v_gene: TRBV10-3; d_gene: .; j_gene: TRBJ2-1; abundance: .
CDR3aa: CASRSSGRRNEQFF; CDR3nt: TGTGCCAGCAGGAGTAGCGGGAGAAGGAATGAGCAGTTCTTC; v_gene: TRBV6-1; d_gene: TRBD2; j_gene: TRBJ2-1; abundance: .